Included here is one TCR beta chain sequence, with context. Its antigen is not known. This entry belongs to a study of cytomegalovirus exposure and HLA in healthy donors. 13 Jbeta primers and 60 Vbeta primers were used for the PCR. This table comes from immunoSEQ multiplex PCR, and its TCRdb copy is limited to in-frame clones, with some not included. The sample lists 120,000 to 150,000 clones, 75% to 80% occurring once. Trimming cost V 5 bases and J 5 bases, with 13 bases left between them. The CDR3 is made up of 14 amino acids. The germline gives CDR1 LGHNA, CDR2 YSLEER. Findings and caveats of the study: As a later analysis showed, several of the most significant clusters appeared to be linked to common viral pathogens. In a later analysis, DRB1 alleles had the most associated TCRs; HLA-C alleles the fewest.

V is TRBV4-3 and J is TRBJ2-1; D gene uncertain. The sequence came from a male donor in good health and CMV-seronegative. Sequenced input: PBMCs. This CDR3 is CASSTFYQDNEQFF. The CDR3 bases are TGCGCCAGCAGCACGTTCTACCAGGACAATGAGCAGTTCTTC.